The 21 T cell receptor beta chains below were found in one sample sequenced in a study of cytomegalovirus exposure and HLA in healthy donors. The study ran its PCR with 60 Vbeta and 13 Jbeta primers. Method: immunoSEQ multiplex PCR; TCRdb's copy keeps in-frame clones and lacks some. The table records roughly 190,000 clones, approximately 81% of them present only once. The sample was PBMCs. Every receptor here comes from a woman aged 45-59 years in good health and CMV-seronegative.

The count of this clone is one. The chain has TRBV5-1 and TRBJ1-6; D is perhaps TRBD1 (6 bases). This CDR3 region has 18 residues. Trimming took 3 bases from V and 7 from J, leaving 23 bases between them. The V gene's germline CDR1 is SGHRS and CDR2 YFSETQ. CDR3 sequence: CASSSGAGQTGGNSPLHF. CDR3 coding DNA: TGCGCCAGCAGCTCGGGGGCAGGCCAAACGGGGGGGAATTCACCCCTCCACTTT.

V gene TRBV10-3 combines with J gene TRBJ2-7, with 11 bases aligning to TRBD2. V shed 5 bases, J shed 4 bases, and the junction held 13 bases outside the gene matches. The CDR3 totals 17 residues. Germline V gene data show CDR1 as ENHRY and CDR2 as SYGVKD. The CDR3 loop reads CAISLAASGRTEYEQYF. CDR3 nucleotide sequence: TGTGCCATCAGTCTTGCGGCTAGCGGGAGGACGGAATACGAGCAGTACTTC.

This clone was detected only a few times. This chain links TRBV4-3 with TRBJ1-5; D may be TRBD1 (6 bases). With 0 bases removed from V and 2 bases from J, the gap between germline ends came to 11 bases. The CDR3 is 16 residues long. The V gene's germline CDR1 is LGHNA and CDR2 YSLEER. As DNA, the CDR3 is TGCGCCAGCAGCCAAGACACAGGGAAGGGCAATCAGCCCCAGCATTTT. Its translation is CASSQDTGKGNQPQHF.

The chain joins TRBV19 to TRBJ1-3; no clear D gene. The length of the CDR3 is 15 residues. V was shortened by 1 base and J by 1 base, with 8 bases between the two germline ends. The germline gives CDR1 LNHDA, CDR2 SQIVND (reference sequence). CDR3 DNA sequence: TGTGCCAGTAGTATAGGACGGGGATCTGGAAACACCATATATTTT. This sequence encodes CASSIGRGSGNTIYF.

CDR3 nucleotide sequence: TGTGCCATCAGCGACACATCTAACTATGGCTACACCTTC. It translates to CAISDTSNYGYTF. The chain couples TRBV10-3 to TRBJ1-2, with D uncertain. V lost 6 bases and J 0 bases, leaving 8 bases between the germline ends. The CDR3 is made up of 13 amino acids. The germline gives CDR1 ENHRY, CDR2 SYGVKD.

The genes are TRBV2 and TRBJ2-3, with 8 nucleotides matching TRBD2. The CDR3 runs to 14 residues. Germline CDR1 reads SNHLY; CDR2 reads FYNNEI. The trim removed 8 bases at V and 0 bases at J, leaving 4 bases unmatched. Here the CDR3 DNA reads TGTGCCAGCTCGGCGGGAGGTAGCACAGATACGCAGTATTTT. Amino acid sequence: CASSAGGSTDTQYF.

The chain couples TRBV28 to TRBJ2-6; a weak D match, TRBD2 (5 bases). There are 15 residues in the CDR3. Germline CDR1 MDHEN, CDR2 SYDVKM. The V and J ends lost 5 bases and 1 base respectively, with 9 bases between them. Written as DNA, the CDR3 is TGTGCCAGCAGTCCCTCGGGGTCTGGGGCCAACGTCCTGACTTTC. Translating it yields CASSPSGSGANVLTF. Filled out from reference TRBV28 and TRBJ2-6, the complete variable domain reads DVKVTQSSRYLVKRTGEKVFLECVQDMDHENMFWYRQDPGLGLRLIYFSYDVKMKEKGDIPEGYSVSREKKERFSLILESASTNQTSMYLCASSPSGSGANVLTFGAGSRLTVL.

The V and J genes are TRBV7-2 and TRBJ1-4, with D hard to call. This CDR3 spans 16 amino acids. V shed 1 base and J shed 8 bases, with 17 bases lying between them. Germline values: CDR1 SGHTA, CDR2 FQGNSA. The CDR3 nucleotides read TGTGCCAGCAGCTTAGTCGGGGTCCGGGCGAGGGAAAAACTGTTTTTT. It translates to CASSLVGVRAREKLFF. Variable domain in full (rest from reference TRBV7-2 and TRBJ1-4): GAGVSQSPSNKVTEKGKDVELRCDPISGHTALYWYRQSLGQGLEFLIYFQGNSAPDKSGLPSDRFSAERTGGSVSTLTIQRTQQEDSAVYLCASSLVGVRAREKLFFGSGTQLSVL.

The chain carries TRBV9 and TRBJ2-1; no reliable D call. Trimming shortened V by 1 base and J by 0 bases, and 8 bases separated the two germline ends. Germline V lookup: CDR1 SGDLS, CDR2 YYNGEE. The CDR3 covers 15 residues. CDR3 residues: CASSVYAASYNEQFF. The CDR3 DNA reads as TGTGCCAGCAGCGTATATGCGGCCTCCTACAATGAGCAGTTCTTC.

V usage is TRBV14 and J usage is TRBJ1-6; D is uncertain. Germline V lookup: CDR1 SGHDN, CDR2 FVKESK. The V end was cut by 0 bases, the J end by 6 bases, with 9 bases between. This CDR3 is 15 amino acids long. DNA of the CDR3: TGTGCCAGCAGCCAAGATCCCAGGTCTAATTCACCCCTCCACTTT. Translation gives CASSQDPRSNSPLHF.

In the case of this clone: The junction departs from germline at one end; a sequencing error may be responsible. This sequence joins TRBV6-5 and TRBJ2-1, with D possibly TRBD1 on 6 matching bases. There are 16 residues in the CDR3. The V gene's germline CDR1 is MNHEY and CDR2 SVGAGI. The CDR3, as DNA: TGTGCCAGCAGTTGGGGGCCGAGGGGACCATACAGTGAGCAGTTCTTC. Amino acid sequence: CASSWGPRGPYSEQFF.

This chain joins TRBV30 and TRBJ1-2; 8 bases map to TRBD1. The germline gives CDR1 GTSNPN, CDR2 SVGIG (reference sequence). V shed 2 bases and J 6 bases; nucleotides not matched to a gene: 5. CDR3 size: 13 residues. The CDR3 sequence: CAWSTTGVDGYTF. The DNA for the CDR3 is TGTGCCTGGAGTACGACAGGGGTAGATGGCTACACCTTC. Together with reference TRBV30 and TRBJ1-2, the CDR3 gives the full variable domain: SQTIHQWPATLVQPVGSPLSLECTVEGTSNPNLYWYRQAAGRGLQLLFYSVGIGQISSEVPQNLSASRPQDRQFILSSKKLLLSDSGFYLCAWSTTGVDGYTFGSGTRLTVV.

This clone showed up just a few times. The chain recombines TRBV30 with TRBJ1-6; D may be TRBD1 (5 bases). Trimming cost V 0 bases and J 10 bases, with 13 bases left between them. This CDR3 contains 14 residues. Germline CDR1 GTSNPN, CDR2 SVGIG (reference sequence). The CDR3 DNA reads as TGTGCCTGGAGTGTACAGGAGTTGCGCTCACCCCTCCACTTT. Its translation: CAWSVQELRSPLHF.

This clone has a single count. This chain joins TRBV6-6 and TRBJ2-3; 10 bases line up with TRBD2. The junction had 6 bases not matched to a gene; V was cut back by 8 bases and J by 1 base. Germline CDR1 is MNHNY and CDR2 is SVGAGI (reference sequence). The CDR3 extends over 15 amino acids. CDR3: CASYPTSGGTDTQYF. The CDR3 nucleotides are TGTGCCAGCTATCCTACTAGCGGGGGCACAGATACGCAGTATTTT.

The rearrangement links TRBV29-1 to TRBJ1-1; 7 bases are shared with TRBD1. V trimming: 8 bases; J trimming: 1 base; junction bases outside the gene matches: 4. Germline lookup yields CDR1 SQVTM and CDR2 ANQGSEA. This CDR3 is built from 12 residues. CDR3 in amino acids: CSTDRTNTEAFF. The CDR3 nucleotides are TGCAGCACGGACAGGACGAACACTGAAGCTTTCTTT.

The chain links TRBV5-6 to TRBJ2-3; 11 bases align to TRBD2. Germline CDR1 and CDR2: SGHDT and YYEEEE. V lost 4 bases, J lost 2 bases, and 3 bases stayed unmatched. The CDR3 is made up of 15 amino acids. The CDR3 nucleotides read TGTGCCAGCAGCCTGGGACTAGCGGTCACAGATACGCAGTATTTT. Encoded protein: CASSLGLAVTDTQYF.

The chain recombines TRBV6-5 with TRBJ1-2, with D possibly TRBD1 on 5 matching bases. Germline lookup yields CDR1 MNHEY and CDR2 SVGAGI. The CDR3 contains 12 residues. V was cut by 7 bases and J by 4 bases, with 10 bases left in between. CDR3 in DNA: TGTGCCAGCACCCAGGGTGTCTATGGCTACACCTTC. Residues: CASTQGVYGYTF.

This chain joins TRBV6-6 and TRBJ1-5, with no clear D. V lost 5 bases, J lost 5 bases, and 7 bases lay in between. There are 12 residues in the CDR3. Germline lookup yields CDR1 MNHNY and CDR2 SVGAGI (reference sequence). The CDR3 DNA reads TGTGCCAGCAGTGCGCTGTATCAGCCCCAGCATTTT. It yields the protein CASSALYQPQHF.

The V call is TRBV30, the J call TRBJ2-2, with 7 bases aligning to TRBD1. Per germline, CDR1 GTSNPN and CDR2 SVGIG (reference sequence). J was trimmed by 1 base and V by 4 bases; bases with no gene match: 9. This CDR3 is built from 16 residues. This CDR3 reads CAWTARWTGNTGELFF. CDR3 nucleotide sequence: TGTGCCTGGACCGCAAGGTGGACAGGGAACACCGGGGAGCTGTTTTTT.

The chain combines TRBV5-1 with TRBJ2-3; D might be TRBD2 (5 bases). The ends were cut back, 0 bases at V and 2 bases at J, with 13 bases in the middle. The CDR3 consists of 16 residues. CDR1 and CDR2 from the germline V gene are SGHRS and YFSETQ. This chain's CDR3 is CASSLGWRVDTDTQYF. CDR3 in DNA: TGCGCCAGCAGCTTGGGGTGGCGGGTCGACACAGATACGCAGTATTTT.

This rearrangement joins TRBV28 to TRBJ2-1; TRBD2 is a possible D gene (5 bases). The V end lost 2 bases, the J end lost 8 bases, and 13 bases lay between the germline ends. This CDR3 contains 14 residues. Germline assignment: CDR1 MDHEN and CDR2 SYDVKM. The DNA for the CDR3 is TGTGCCAGCAGTTTAACCGGGATCGTCGATGAGCAGTTCTTC. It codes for CASSLTGIVDEQFF.